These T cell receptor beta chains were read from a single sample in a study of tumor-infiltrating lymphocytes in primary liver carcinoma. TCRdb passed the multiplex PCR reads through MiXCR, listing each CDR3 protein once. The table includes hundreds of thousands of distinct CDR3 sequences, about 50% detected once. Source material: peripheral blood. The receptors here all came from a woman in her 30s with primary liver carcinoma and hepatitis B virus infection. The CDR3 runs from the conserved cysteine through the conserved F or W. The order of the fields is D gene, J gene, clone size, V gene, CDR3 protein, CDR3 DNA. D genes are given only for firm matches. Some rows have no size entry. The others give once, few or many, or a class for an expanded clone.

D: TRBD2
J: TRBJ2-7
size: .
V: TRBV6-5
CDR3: CASSYRGGLAGLVYEQYF
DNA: TGTGCCAGCAGTTACCGGGGGGGACTAGCGGGATTAGTATACGAGCAGTACTTC

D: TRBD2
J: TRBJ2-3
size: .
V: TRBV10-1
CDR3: CASSDRTSGSRSTDTQYF
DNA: TGCGCCAGCAGTGACCGGACTAGCGGGAGTCGAAGCACAGATACGCAGTATTTT

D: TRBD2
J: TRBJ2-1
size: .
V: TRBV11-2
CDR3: CASTFPGTNGRGEQFF
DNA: TGTGCCAGTACCTTCCCCGGGACTAACGGGAGAGGTGAGCAGTTCTTC

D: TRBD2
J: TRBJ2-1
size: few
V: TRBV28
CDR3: CASSMGGSRHEQFF
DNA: TGTGCCAGTAGTATGGGCGGGAGTCGGCATGAGCAGTTCTTC

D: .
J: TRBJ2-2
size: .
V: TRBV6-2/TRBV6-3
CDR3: CASRVWRSAGELFF
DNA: TGTGCCAGCAGGGTTTGGAGGAGCGCCGGGGAGCTGTTTTTT

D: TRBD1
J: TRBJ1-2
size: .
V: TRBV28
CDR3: CASRRTGRDGYTF
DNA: TGTGCCAGCAGGCGGACAGGGAGGGACGGCTACACCTTC

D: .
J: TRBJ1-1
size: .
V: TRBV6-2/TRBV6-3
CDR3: CASSYSTVATEAFF
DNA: TGTGCCAGCAGTTACTCCACGGTGGCCACTGAAGCTTTCTTT

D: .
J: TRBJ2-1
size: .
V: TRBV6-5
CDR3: CAGSYDTSYNEQFF
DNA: TGTGCCGGCAGTTATGATACCTCCTACAATGAGCAGTTCTTC

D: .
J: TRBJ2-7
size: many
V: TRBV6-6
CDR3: CASSYLARGGYEQYF
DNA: TGTGCCAGCAGTTATCTGGCCAGGGGGGGATACGAGCAGTACTTC

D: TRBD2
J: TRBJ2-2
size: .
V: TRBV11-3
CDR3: CASSLSGGDTGELFF
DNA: TGTGCCAGCAGTCTTTCGGGAGGGGACACCGGGGAGCTGTTTTTT

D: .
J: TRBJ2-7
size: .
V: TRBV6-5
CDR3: CASSLHGYYKQYF
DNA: TGTGCCAGCAGCCTCCATGGATACTACAAGCAGTACTTC

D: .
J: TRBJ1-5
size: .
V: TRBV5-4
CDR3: CASSLNGAGQPQHF
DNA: TGTGCCAGCAGCTTGAACGGGGCCGGTCAGCCCCAGCATTTT

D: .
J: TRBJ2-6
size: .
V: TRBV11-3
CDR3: CASSTWDTLSGANVLTF
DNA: TGTGCCAGTAGTACCTGGGACACCCTGTCTGGGGCCAACGTCCTAACTTTC

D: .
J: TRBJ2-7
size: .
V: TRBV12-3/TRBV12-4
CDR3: CASISGGDYEQYF
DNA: TGTGCCAGCATTTCGGGCGGGGACTACGAGCAGTACTTC

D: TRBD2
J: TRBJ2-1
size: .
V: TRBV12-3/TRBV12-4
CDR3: CASMTGTSGSFEQFF
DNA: TGTGCCAGCATGACCGGGACTAGTGGGAGTTTTGAGCAGTTCTTC

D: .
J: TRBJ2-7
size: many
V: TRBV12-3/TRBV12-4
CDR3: CASSTGTKKPSNEQYF
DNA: TGTGCCAGCAGCACCGGGACAAAGAAGCCGTCGAACGAGCAGTACTTC

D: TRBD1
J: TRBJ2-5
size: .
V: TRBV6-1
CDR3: CASRGQGQPSETQHF
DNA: TGTGCCAGCAGAGGACAGGGGCAACCCTCAGAGACCCAGCACTTC

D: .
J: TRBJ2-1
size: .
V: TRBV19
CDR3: CASSIAQKNEQFF
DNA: TGTGCCAGTAGCATAGCTCAGAAAAATGAGCAGTTCTTC

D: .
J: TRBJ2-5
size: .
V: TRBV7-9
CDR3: CASRSTWTQYF
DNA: TGTGCCAGCCGCTCTACATGGACCCAGTACTTC

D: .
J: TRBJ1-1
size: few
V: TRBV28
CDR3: CATKAGPRNTEAFF
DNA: TGTGCCACAAAAGCTGGACCGAGGAACACTGAAGCTTTCTTT

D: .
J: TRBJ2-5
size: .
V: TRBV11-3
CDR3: CASSLVTGMETQYF
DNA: TGTGCGAGCAGCTTAGTAACCGGGATGGAGACCCAGTACTTC

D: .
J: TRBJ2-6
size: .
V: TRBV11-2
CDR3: CANTRTGSGANVLTF
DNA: TGTGCCAACACCAGGACCGGTTCTGGGGCCAACGTCCTGACTTTC

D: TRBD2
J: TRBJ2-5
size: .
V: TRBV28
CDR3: CATFRAGRAETQYF
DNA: TGTGCCACATTCCGAGCGGGACGAGCAGAGACCCAGTATTTC

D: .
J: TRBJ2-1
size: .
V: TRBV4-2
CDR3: CASNQDWDEKFF
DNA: TGTGCCAGCAACCAAGATTGGGACGAGAAGTTCTTC

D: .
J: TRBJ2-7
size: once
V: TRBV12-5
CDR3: CASDLNNYEQYF
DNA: TGTGCTAGTGATTTGAACAACTACGAGCAGTACTTC

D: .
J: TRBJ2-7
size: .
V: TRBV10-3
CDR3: CAISDLYEQYF
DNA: TGTGCCATCAGTGACTTATACGAGCAGTACTTC

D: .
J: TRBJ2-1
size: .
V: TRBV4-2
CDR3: CASSQEGSEWNEQFF
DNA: TGTGCCAGCAGCCAGGAAGGATCCGAGTGGAATGAGCAGTTCTTC

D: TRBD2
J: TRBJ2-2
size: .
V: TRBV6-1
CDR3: CASSEVGTSGPNTGELFF
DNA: TGTGCCAGCAGTGAAGTCGGGACTAGCGGACCGAACACCGGGGAGCTGTTTTTT

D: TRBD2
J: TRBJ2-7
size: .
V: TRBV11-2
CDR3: CASSLFQAGVRDQYF
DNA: TGTGCCAGCAGCTTATTTCAAGCGGGAGTTCGGGACCAGTACTTC

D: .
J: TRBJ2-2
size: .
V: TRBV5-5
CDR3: CASSSVLSNTGELFF
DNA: TGTGCCAGCAGCTCGGTACTTAGTAACACCGGGGAGCTGTTTTTT

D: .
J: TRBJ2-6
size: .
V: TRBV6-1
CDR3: CASKIPESGANILTF
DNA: TGTGCCAGCAAAATACCCGAGTCTGGGGCCAATATCCTGACTTTC

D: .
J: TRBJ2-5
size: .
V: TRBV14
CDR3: CANSQEPVETQYF
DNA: TGTGCCAACAGCCAAGAACCGGTAGAGACCCAGTACTTC

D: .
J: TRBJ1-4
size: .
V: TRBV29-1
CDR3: CSVRGQESEKMFF
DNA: TGCAGCGTTCGTGGGCAGGAAAGTGAAAAAATGTTTTTT

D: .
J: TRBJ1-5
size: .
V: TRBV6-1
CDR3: CASIEGTLSNQPQHF
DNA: TGTGCCAGCATAGAAGGGACCCTTAGCAATCAGCCCCAGCATTTT

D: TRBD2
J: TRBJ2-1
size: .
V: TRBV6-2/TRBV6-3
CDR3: CASSYSGLAGAAYNEQFF
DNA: TGTGCCAGCAGTTACTCAGGACTAGCGGGAGCAGCTTACAATGAGCAGTTCTTC

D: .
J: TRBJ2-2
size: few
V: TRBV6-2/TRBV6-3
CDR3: CASSLVGALPGELFF
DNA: TGTGCCAGCAGTTTGGTGGGAGCCCTCCCCGGGGAGCTGTTTTTT

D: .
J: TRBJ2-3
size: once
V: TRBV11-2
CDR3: CASSSRTIERVNRQYF
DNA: TGTGCCAGCAGCTCCAGGACCATCGAGAGGGTCAATAGGCAGTATTTT

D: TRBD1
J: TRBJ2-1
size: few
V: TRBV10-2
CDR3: CASSKRQGFTDEQFF
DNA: TGCGCCAGCAGTAAACGACAGGGTTTCACCGATGAGCAGTTCTTC

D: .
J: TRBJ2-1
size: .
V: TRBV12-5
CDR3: CASDLVPVLTVQHSCNEQFF
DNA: TGTGCTAGTGATTTGGTCCCTGTTCTGACGGTTCAGCACTCCTGCAATGAGCAGTTCTTC

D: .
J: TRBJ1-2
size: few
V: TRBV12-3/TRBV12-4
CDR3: CASSPLRAGEINYGYTF
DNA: TGTGCCAGCAGTCCCCTCCGAGCAGGGGAGATTAACTATGGCTACACCTTC

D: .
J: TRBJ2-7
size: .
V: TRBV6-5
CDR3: CANSLTTNGPYEQYF
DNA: TGTGCCAACAGTCTCACGACTAACGGGCCTTACGAGCAGTACTTC

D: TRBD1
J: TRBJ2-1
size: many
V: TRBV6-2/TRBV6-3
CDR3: CASTLPRGRRNEQFF
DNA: TGTGCCAGCACCCTTCCGAGGGGGCGCAGGAATGAGCAGTTCTTC

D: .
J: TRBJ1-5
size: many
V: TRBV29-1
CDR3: CSVESAGGQPQHF
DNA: TGCAGCGTTGAATCCGCAGGCGGGCAGCCCCAGCATTTT

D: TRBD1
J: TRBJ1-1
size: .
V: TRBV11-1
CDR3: CASSLAPGQNTEAFF
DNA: TGTGCCAGCAGCTTAGCTCCGGGACAGAACACAGAAGCTTTCTTT

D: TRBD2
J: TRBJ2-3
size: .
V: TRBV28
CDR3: CASSHGLAPSTDTQYF
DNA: TGTGCCAGCAGCCATGGACTAGCTCCTAGCACAGATACGCAGTATTTT

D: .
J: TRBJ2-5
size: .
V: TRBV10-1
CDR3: CASSSGGEAQYF
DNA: TGCGCCAGCAGTTCGGGTGGAGAGGCCCAGTACTTC

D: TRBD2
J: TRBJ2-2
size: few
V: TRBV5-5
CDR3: CASSLLAGVSTGELFF
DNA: TGTGCCAGCAGCTTGCTAGCGGGAGTTTCTACCGGGGAGCTGTTTTTT

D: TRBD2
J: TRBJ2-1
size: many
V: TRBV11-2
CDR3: CASSLDRAGREREQFF
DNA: TGTGCCAGCAGCTTAGATCGAGCGGGGCGAGAGAGAGAGCAGTTCTTC

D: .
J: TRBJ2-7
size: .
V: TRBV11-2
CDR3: CASSQEGLGRGEQYF
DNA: TGTGCCAGCAGCCAAGAGGGCCTAGGAAGAGGCGAGCAGTACTTC

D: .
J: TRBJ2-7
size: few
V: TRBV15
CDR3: CATSRDSGYSYEQYF
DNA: TGTGCCACCAGCAGAGATTCAGGATACTCCTACGAGCAGTACTTC

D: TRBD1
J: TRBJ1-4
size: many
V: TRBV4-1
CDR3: CASSSLAGTGGEKLFF
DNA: TGCGCCAGCAGCTCCTTGGCCGGGACAGGGGGAGAAAAACTGTTTTTT

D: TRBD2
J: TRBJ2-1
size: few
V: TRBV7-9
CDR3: CASSLAASGSEVSNEQFF
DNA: TGTGCCAGCAGCTTAGCGGCTAGCGGGAGTGAGGTTAGCAATGAGCAGTTCTTC

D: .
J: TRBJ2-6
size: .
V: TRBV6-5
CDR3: CASSHTGSGANVPTF
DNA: TGTGCCAGCAGCCACACAGGGTCTGGGGCCAACGTCCCGACTTTC

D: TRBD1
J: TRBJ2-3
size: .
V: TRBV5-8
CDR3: CASSLITGGTDTQYF
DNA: TGTGCCAGCAGCTTGATTACAGGGGGGACAGATACGCAGTATTTT

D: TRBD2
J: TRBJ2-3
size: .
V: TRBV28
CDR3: CASSPSGGTDAQYF
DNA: TGTGCCAGCAGCCCTAGCGGGGGGACAGATGCGCAGTATTTT

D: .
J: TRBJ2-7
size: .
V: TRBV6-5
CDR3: CASSHRGRRPYEQYF
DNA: TGTGCCAGCAGCCACCGGGGCAGGCGCCCCTACGAGCAGTACTTC

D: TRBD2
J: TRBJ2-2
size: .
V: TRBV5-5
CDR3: CASSFPGLAGGPVGEPFF
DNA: TGTGCCAGCAGCTTCCCGGGACTAGCGGGAGGGCCCGTCGGGGAGCCGTTTTTT

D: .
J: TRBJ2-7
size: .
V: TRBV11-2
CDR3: CTSSLDRYEQYF
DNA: TGTACCAGCAGCTTAGATCGGTATGAGCAGTACTTC

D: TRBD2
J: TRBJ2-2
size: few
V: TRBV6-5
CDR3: CASRPLGRVHTGELFF
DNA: TGTGCCAGCAGGCCGCTGGGGAGGGTTCACACCGGGGAGCTGTTTTTT